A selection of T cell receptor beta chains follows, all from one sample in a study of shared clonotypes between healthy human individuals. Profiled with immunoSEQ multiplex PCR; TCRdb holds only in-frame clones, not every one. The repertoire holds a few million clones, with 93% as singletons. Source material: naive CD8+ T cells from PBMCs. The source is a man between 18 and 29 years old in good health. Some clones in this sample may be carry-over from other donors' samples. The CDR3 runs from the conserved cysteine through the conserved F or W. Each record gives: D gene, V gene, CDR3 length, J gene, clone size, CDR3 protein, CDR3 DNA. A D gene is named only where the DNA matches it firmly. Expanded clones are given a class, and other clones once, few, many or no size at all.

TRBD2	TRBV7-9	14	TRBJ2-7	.	CASSWLAGGDEQYF	TGTGCCAGCAGCTGGCTAGCGGGAGGGGACGAGCAGTACTTC
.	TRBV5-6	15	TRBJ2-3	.	CASSWGRDNTDTQYF	TGTGCCAGCAGTTGGGGCCGGGACAACACAGATACGCAGTATTTT
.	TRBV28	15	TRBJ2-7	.	CASSLSSGGYVEQYF	TGTGCCAGCAGTTTATCGTCCGGGGGTTACGTCGAGCAGTACTTC
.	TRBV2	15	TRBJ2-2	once	CASSDPAENTGELFF	TGTGCCAGCAGTGACCCCGCGGAGAACACCGGGGAGCTGTTTTTT
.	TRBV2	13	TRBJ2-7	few	CASSDGTSYEQYF	TGTGCCAGCAGTGATGGTACGTCCTACGAGCAGTACTTC
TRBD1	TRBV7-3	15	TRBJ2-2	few	CASRQTTGVGGELFF	TGTGCCAGCAGGCAAACCACAGGGGTAGGCGGGGAGCTGTTTTTT
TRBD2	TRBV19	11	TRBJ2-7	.	CASELANEQYF	TGTGCCAGTGAACTAGCGAACGAGCAGTACTTC
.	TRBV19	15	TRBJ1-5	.	CASSIDLAGPVVEHF	TGTGCCAGTAGTATAGATCTGGCCGGGCCCGTGGTCGAGCATTTT
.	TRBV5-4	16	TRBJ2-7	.	CASSLDPRALFYEQYF	TGTGCCAGCAGCTTGGATCCCAGGGCCCTTTTCTACGAGCAGTACTTC
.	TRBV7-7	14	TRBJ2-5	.	CASSFADRQETQYF	TGTGCCAGCAGCTTCGCAGACAGACAAGAGACCCAGTACTTC
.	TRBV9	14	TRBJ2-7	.	CASSVATDSYEQYF	TGTGCCAGCAGCGTAGCGACAGACTCCTACGAGCAGTACTTC
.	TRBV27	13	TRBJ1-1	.	CASSWGGGAEAFF	TGTGCCAGCAGTTGGGGTGGGGGAGCTGAAGCTTTCTTT
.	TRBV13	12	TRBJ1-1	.	CASETDNTEAFF	TGTGCCAGCGAAACAGACAACACTGAAGCTTTCTTT
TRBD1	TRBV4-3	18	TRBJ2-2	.	CASSQDPSTGWTTGELFF	TGCGCCAGCAGCCAAGATCCGTCGACAGGGTGGACCACCGGGGAGCTGTTTTTT
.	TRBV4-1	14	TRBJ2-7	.	CASSHIGTFNEQYF	TGCGCCAGCAGCCATATCGGGACATTTAACGAGCAGTACTTC
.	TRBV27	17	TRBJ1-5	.	CASSPAGNPGGNQPQHF	TGTGCCAGCAGCCCCGCCGGGAATCCCGGAGGCAATCAGCCCCAGCATTTT
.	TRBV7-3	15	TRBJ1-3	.	CASSLAPGSGNTIYF	TGTGCCAGCAGCTTAGCCCCCGGCTCTGGAAACACCATATATTTT
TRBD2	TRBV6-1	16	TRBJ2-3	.	CASSGGLAGSTDTQYF	TGTGCCAGCAGTGGGGGACTAGCGGGTAGCACAGATACGCAGTATTTT
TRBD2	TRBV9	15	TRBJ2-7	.	CASSQSGNPSYEQYF	TGTGCCAGCAGCCAGAGCGGGAACCCTTCCTACGAGCAGTACTTC
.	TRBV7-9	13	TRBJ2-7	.	CASSLPGAYEQYF	TGTGCCAGCAGCTTACCAGGGGCCTACGAGCAGTACTTC
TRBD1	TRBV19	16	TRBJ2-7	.	CASSIGSSDRDEEQYF	TGTGCCAGTAGTATAGGATCTTCGGACAGGGATGAGGAGCAGTACTTC
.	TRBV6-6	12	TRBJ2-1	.	CASSYSYNEQFF	TGTGCCAGCAGTTACTCTTACAATGAGCAGTTCTTC
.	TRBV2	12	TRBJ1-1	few	CASSFTGTEAFF	TGTGCCAGCAGCTTCACCGGGACGGAGGCTTTCTTT
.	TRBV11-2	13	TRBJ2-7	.	CASSFSLAYEQYF	TGTGCCAGCAGCTTTAGCCTCGCCTACGAGCAGTACTTC